The 14 T cell receptor beta chains presented below share a single source sample, sequenced in a study of T cells in tuberculosis (dated by TCRdb to between 2018 and 2020). Libraries were constructed by the immunoSEQ multiplex PCR assay. What TCRdb holds here is the immuneACCESS table cut down to in-frame rearrangements. Part of the clones is not present; checked against another copy, under half of the missing clones reflect an unresolved V gene, and the others are unexplained. The sample table shows some 29,000 clones, and about 90% are seen once. The ten largest account for 5% to 7% of the sample. The material sequenced was PBMCs. These receptors were obtained from a donor aged 10-29 years with latent tuberculosis or without tuberculosis infection.

This clone was seen only once. The chain combines TRBV7-8 with TRBJ2-5; D might be TRBD2 (6 bases). CDR1 is SGHVS and CDR2 is FQNEAQ in the germline V gene. Trimming shortened V by 5 bases and J by 4 bases, and 17 bases separated the two germline ends. This CDR3 region has 15 residues. CDR3 amino acids: CASSHPLGGRETQYF. CDR3 DNA sequence: TGTGCCAGCAGCCACCCTTTGGGGGGTCGAGAGACCCAGTACTTC. Based on the CDR3 plus reference TRBV7-8 and TRBJ2-5, the full variable domain is GAGVSQSPRYKVAKRGQDVALRCDPISGHVSLFWYQQALGQGPEFLTYFQNEAQLDKSGLPSDRFFAERPEGSVSTLKIQRTQQEDSAVYLCASSHPLGGRETQYFGPGTRLLVL.

This chain joins TRBV7-9 and TRBJ2-4; TRBD2 might be the D (6 bases). This CDR3 is 11 amino acids long. V lost 7 bases to trimming and J lost 6 bases, with 7 bases between them. Per germline, CDR1 SEHNR and CDR2 FQNEAQ (reference sequence). This CDR3 reads CASTGGNIQYF. The CDR3 region has the DNA TGTGCCAGCACCGGGGGAAACATTCAGTACTTC.

V is TRBV10-1 and J is TRBJ2-1, with D tentatively TRBD2 (6 bases). CDR3 size: 10 residues. V dropped 11 bases and J dropped 9 bases, with 11 bases sitting between them. The germline CDR1 and CDR2 sequences are WNHNN and SYGVQD (reference sequence). CDR3 in amino acids: CAGRGTEQFF. The DNA for the CDR3 is TGCGCCGGCCGGGGGACTGAGCAGTTCTTC.

The chain uses TRBV19 and TRBJ1-2, with 7 bases that match TRBD1. With 5 bases clipped from V and 8 bases from J, the junction kept 8 bases outside the gene matches. The CDR3 has 13 amino acids. Germline CDR1 reads LNHDA; CDR2 reads SQIVND (reference sequence). The CDR3 sequence is CASSYRGVFGYTF. As DNA, the CDR3 is TGTGCCAGTAGTTACAGGGGAGTCTTCGGCTACACCTTC.

V usage is TRBV5-8 and J usage is TRBJ1-1; D is possibly TRBD1 (6 bases). The V end lost 4 bases, the J end lost 1 base, and 20 bases lay between the germline ends. The CDR3 has 17 amino acids. The germline gives CDR1 SGHTS, CDR2 YDEGEE. In DNA form, the CDR3 reads TGTGCCAGCAGCACCGCCCCTACAGGGAAATGGAACACTGAAGCTTTCTTT. This encodes CASSTAPTGKWNTEAFF.

CDR3 protein: CASSLEGDNYEQYF. Written as DNA, the CDR3 is TGCGCCAGCAGCTTGGAAGGGGACAACTACGAGCAGTACTTC. The chain is built from TRBV5-1 and TRBJ2-7; TRBD1 might be the D (6 bases). The ends were cut back, 0 bases at V and 3 bases at J, with 10 bases in the middle. CDR3 size: 14 residues. Germline V gene sequence: CDR1 SGHRS, CDR2 YFSETQ.

This chain connects TRBV5-6 to TRBJ2-5; TRBD1 is a possible D gene (5 bases). The V end lost 2 bases, the J end lost 0 bases, and 11 bases lay between the germline ends. The V gene's germline CDR1 is SGHDT and CDR2 YYEEEE. The CDR3 length is 15 residues. CDR3 sequence (DNA): TGTGCCAGCAGCTTCAGTCCCAGGGACCAAGAGACCCAGTACTTC. Amino acid sequence: CASSFSPRDQETQYF. The full variable domain, rest sourced from reference TRBV5-6 and TRBJ2-5, is DAGVTQSPTHLIKTRGQQVTLRCSPKSGHDTVSWYQQALGQGPQFIFQYYEEEERQRGNFPDRFSGHQFPNYSSELNVNALLLGDSALYLCASSFSPRDQETQYFGPGTRLLVL.

The chain combines TRBV27 with TRBJ1-1, with 9 bases lining up with TRBD1. The CDR3 length is 14 residues. The V and J ends lost 5 bases and 1 base, in that order; junction bases with no gene match: 2. Germline V gene sequence: CDR1 MNHEY, CDR2 SMNVEV (reference sequence). For the CDR3, the DNA is TGTGCCAGCAGTGAGGACAGGGGGAACACTGAAGCTTTCTTT. This translates into CASSEDRGNTEAFF.

The chain combines TRBV5-6 with TRBJ1-1, with a possible D match to TRBD1 (6 bases). CDR1 SGHDT and CDR2 YYEEEE come from the germline V gene. V was shortened by 4 bases and J by 3 bases, with 10 bases between the two germline ends. This CDR3 contains 13 residues. The CDR3 DNA reads TGTGCCAGCAGCCGGGGGGCTGACACTGAAGCTTTCTTT. Its translation is CASSRGADTEAFF.

This chain links TRBV6-5 with TRBJ2-1; the D gene is possibly TRBD2 (7 bases). Germline V gives CDR1 MNHEY, CDR2 SVGAGI. V lost 1 base and J lost 9, with 19 bases in between. The CDR3 contains 16 residues. DNA of the CDR3: TGTGCCAGCAGTTACTATGGTGGGGGGGCTACAGGTGAGCAGTTCTTC. Encoded protein: CASSYYGGGATGEQFF.

This chain connects TRBV28 to TRBJ2-7; 11 bases are a match to TRBD1. V shed 7 bases, J shed 3 bases, and the junction held 5 bases outside the gene matches. Looked up from germline, CDR1 is MDHEN and CDR2 is SYDVKM. The CDR3 consists of 14 residues. The CDR3 loop is CASTLGQGDYEQYF. CDR3 DNA: TGTGCCAGCACCTTGGGACAGGGGGACTACGAGCAGTACTTC.

The sample holds a few counts of this clone. V and J are TRBV6-1 and TRBJ2-7; perhaps TRBD2 as D (5 bases). With 5 bases removed from V and 2 bases from J, the gap between germline ends came to 16 bases. This CDR3 comprises 15 residues. Germline CDR1 MNHNS, CDR2 SASEGT. The CDR3 loop is CASSHDEGGPYEQYF. The CDR3 DNA follows: TGTGCCAGCAGTCATGACGAGGGCGGCCCCTACGAGCAGTACTTC.

The V and J genes are TRBV7-3 and TRBJ2-1, with 7 bases aligning to TRBD2. Trimming removed 5 bases from V and 0 bases from J; junction bases left unmatched: 1. The CDR3 is 14 amino acids. Germline V gene data show CDR1 as SGHTA and CDR2 as FQGTGA. CDR3 residues: CASSPGGSYNEQFF. The CDR3 nucleotides are TGTGCCAGCAGCCCGGGGGGCTCCTACAATGAGCAGTTCTTC.

The V gene is TRBV5-1, the J gene TRBJ2-7; TRBD2 is a possible D gene (6 bases). The CDR3 is 11 residues long. V was clipped by 3 bases and J by 11 bases, with 12 bases between them. Germline lookup yields CDR1 SGHRS and CDR2 YFSETQ. This CDR3 is CASSSPWEEYF. The DNA of the CDR3 is TGCGCCAGCAGCTCTCCGTGGGAGGAGTACTTC.